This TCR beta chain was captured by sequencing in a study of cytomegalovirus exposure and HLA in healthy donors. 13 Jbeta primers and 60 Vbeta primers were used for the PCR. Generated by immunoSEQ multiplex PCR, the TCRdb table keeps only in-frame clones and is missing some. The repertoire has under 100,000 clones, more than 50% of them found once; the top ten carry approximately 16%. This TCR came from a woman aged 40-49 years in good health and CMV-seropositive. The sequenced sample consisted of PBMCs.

The CDR3 DNA is TGCGCCAGCAGCCATGAACCGGCGGGCCATGAGCAGTTCTTC. Its translation is CASSHEPAGHEQFF. V gene TRBV4-3 combines with J gene TRBJ2-1; perhaps TRBD2 as D (5 bases). CDR3 size: 14 residues. Germline CDR1 is LGHNA and CDR2 is YSLEER. V lost 3 bases, J lost 8 bases, and 14 bases lay in between.